This TCR beta chain emerged from a study of neurological immune-mediated disorders. MiXCR, run by TCRdb on the 5' RACE reads, gives a single entry per CDR3 protein. The sample lists roughly 56,000 distinct CDR3 sequences; approximately 3.1% were seen once. This clonotype showed up many times. The V gene's germline CDR1 is MNHNS and CDR2 SASEGT. V lost 7 bases, J lost 4 bases, and 7 bases lay in between. The CDR3 covers 12 residues. The sequence derives from a woman aged 55-70 years with multiple sclerosis. Specimen: PBMCs. The chain couples TRBV6-1 to TRBJ2-2, with D uncertain. The CDR3 is CASNKVTGELFF. The DNA for the CDR3 is TGTGCCAGCAATAAGGTCACCGGGGAGCTGTTTTTT.